This T cell receptor beta chain was identified during a study of blood T cell repertoires in COVID-19. This CDR3 is 15 amino acids long. Germline CDR1 reads SGDLS; CDR2 reads YYNGEE. Losses at the gene ends were 3 bases for V and 0 bases for J; bases not matched to a gene: 3. Per the study methods: Scientists estimated how many nucleated cells there were by amplifying reference gene primers. Some clones are missing from TCRdb's copy, which holds only in-frame ones; the method was immunoSEQ multiplex PCR. V and J calls and clone size come straight from that table; D and trimming were deduced from the DNA. Of about 500,000 clones listed, around nine tenths were seen once; the top ten hold roughly 8%.

This rearrangement joins TRBV9 to TRBJ2-1; 7 nucleotides align to TRBD1. The TCR originated in a woman aged 45-60 years with COVID-19, enrolled during active disease. The source material was peripheral blood. The CDR3 sequence is CASSAGTASYNEQFF. In nucleotides, the CDR3 is TGTGCCAGCAGCGCTGGGACAGCCTCCTACAATGAGCAGTTCTTC.